These 26 T cell receptor beta chains share one sample of origin, sequenced in a study of OX40 agonist ivuxolimab in advanced cancers. Libraries were prepared by immunoSEQ multiplex PCR; TCRdb keeps only in-frame clonotypes and omits some of them. The repertoire consists of fewer than 85,000 clones, with 80% occurring once and the leading ten covering less than 9.5%. Source: CD4+ or CD8+ T cells sorted from blood, taken in a trial of the OX40 agonist ivuxolimab. Source of these receptors: an adult with an advanced solid tumor such as melanoma, head and neck, liver or kidney cancer.

V gene TRBV7-9 combines with J gene TRBJ2-7; D is uncertain. Deletions cut 2 bases from V and 7 bases from J, with 6 bases between. This CDR3 is 11 amino acids long. CDR1 SEHNR and CDR2 FQNEAQ come from the germline V gene (reference sequence). The CDR3 coding sequence is TGTGCCAGCAGCTTACTGAGGGAGCAGTACTTC. Its translation is CASSLLREQYF. The full variable domain, completed using reference TRBV7-9 and TRBJ2-7, is DTGVSQNPRHKITKRGQNVTFRCDPISEHNRLYWYRQTLGQGPEFLTYFQNEAQLEKSRLLSDRFSAERPKGSFSTLEIQRTEQGDSAMYLCASSLLREQYFGPGTRLTVT.

A single count supports this clone. This sequence joins TRBV2 and TRBJ1-1, with unresolved D. The length of the CDR3 is 14 residues. Germline CDR1 and CDR2: SNHLY and FYNNEI. The ends were cut back, 6 bases at V and 0 bases at J, with 11 bases in the middle. The CDR3, as DNA: TGTGCCAGCAGAGTGGAACGGGTGAACACTGAAGCTTTCTTT. Its protein product is CASRVERVNTEAFF.

The rearrangement joins TRBV11-1 to TRBJ1-2; D gene unclear. Trimming left V 5 bases short and J 0 bases short, with 10 bases between. The CDR3 totals 14 residues. Per germline, CDR1 SGHAT and CDR2 FQDESV (reference sequence). The CDR3: CASSPMSSNYGYTF. CDR3 bases: TGTGCCAGCAGCCCCATGTCTTCTAACTATGGCTACACCTTC.

This chain uses TRBV5-1 with TRBJ1-2; D gene ambiguous. Deletions cut 3 bases from V and 2 bases from J, with 17 bases between. The CDR3 loop spans 16 amino acids. Germline values: CDR1 SGHRS, CDR2 YFSETQ. The CDR3 here is CASSSSGVSPNYGYTF. DNA of the CDR3: TGCGCCAGCAGCTCGTCTGGTGTCAGTCCCAACTATGGCTACACCTTC.

The chain uses TRBV2 and TRBJ2-7; TRBD2 aligns across 11 bases. Trimming at V came to 7 bases and at J to 6 bases, leaving 2 bases not matched to a gene. This CDR3 region has 12 residues. Germline V lookup: CDR1 SNHLY, CDR2 FYNNEI. Written as DNA, the CDR3 is TGTGCCAGCAAACTAGCGGGAGCCGAGCAGTACTTC. The encoded protein is CASKLAGAEQYF.

The J gene is TRBJ2-6, the V gene TRBV13; no clear D. The germline CDR1 and CDR2 sequences are PRHDT and FYEKMQ (reference sequence). This CDR3 is built from 18 residues. Trimming shortened V by 5 bases and J by 0 bases, and 17 bases separated the two germline ends. The CDR3 region is CASSPRGSSLSGANVLTF. CDR3 sequence (DNA): TGTGCCAGCAGCCCACGTGGCAGCTCCCTCTCTGGGGCCAACGTCCTGACTTTC.

The J gene is TRBJ2-1, the V gene TRBV6-6; D might be TRBD1 or TRBD2, each matching 7 bases. Germline loops: CDR1 MNHNY, CDR2 SVGAGI (reference sequence). The CDR3 contains 16 residues. V was cut by 6 bases and J by 5 bases, with 20 bases left in between. CDR3 in DNA: TGTGCCAGCAGCCCCCCCGGGGCAGGGGGGGACAATGAGCAGTTCTTC. This sequence encodes CASSPPGAGGDNEQFF.

The chain recombines TRBV6-5 with TRBJ1-1, with 7 bases identical to TRBD1. V shed 4 bases, J shed 4 bases, and the junction held 9 bases outside the gene matches. CDR1 is MNHEY, CDR2 SVGAGI, per germline. The CDR3 loop spans 15 amino acids. CDR3 protein: CASSSSTGWVTEAFF. The CDR3 nucleotides are TGTGCCAGCAGTTCCTCGACAGGGTGGGTCACTGAAGCTTTCTTT.

This clone appeared once. The rearrangement uses TRBV19 and TRBJ2-1, with D unclear. The CDR3 sequence is 13 residues long. Trimming pared 1 base from V and 5 bases from J, leaving 6 bases between. The germline gives CDR1 LNHDA, CDR2 SQIVND (reference sequence). DNA of the CDR3: TGTGCCAGTAGTATAGGGATGAACAATGAGCAGTTCTTC. Translation gives CASSIGMNNEQFF.

This chain connects TRBV28 to TRBJ1-5, with D perhaps matching TRBD1 (6 bases). This CDR3 region has 21 residues. Per germline, CDR1 MDHEN and CDR2 SYDVKM. V gave up 3 bases and J gave up 0 bases, with 27 bases separating them. CDR3 nucleotide sequence: TGTGCCAGCAGTTTTCCGTCGGCCAGGGGAGGATTAGCTCCTAGCAATCAGCCCCAGCATTTT. Residues: CASSFPSARGGLAPSNQPQHF.

The count of this clone is one. Additional DNA sequences in this sample encode the identical CDR3. The gene calls are TRBV5-6 and TRBJ1-5; weak D call: TRBD1 (5 bases). Trimming removed 8 bases at V and 1 base at J, with 19 bases between. The CDR3 consists of 16 residues. CDR1 is SGHDT, CDR2 YYEEEE, per germline. CDR3 region: CASTQQGGLSNQPQHF. CDR3 DNA: TGTGCCAGTACCCAGCAGGGAGGGCTCAGCAATCAGCCCCAGCATTTT.

This clone appeared once. The chain links TRBV18 to TRBJ1-5; a weak D match, TRBD1 (5 bases). CDR3 length: 14 amino acids. Between the trimmed V and J ends, which lost 2 bases and 0 bases, there was a span of 5 bases. Germline V gives CDR1 KGHSH, CDR2 LQKENI. CDR3 DNA sequence: TGTGCCAGCTCACCAGGGGCTAGCAATCAGCCCCAGCATTTT. Translated: CASSPGASNQPQHF.

The chain recombines TRBV4-3 with TRBJ2-1; perhaps TRBD2 as D (5 bases). This CDR3 is built from 16 residues. The germline V gene encodes CDR1 LGHNA and CDR2 YSLEER. V lost 0 bases, J lost 4 bases, and 13 bases lay in between. CDR3 DNA: TGCGCCAGCAGCCAAGATGGACTCCTAGATTACAATGAGCAGTTCTTC. Its protein is CASSQDGLLDYNEQFF.

V is TRBV30 and J is TRBJ2-5; TRBD2 is a possible D gene (6 bases). V lost 3 bases and J lost 5, with 19 bases in between. The germline V gene has CDR1 GTSNPN and CDR2 SVGIG (reference sequence). CDR3 length: 15 amino acids. The CDR3 loop is CAWSQAGYRWETQYF. The CDR3 DNA is TGTGCCTGGAGCCAAGCGGGCTACAGGTGGGAGACCCAGTACTTC.

The chain uses TRBV29-1 and TRBJ1-1; D is uncertain. CDR1 is SQVTM, CDR2 ANQGSEA, per germline. The CDR3 spans 13 residues. Between the trimmed V and J ends, which lost 2 bases and 10 bases, there was a span of 17 bases. CDR3 loop: CSVENPPPRTAFF. CDR3 bases: TGCAGCGTTGAAAACCCACCGCCCCGGACAGCTTTCTTT.

The V call is TRBV7-6, the J call TRBJ1-3; D is unresolved. The ends were cut back, 2 bases at V and 4 bases at J, with 9 bases in the middle. Germline V lookup: CDR1 SGHVS, CDR2 FNYEAQ. This CDR3 spans 14 amino acids. CDR3 protein: CASSLHMRGNTIYF. The CDR3 DNA follows: TGTGCCAGCAGCTTACACATGCGGGGAAACACCATATATTTT.

The CDR3, as DNA: TGTGCCAGCTCAGGAGACAGGAATGAAAAACTGTTTTTT. Encoded protein: CASSGDRNEKLFF. The chain couples TRBV18 to TRBJ1-4; tentative D call: TRBD1 (6 bases). Looked up from germline, CDR1 is KGHSH and CDR2 is LQKENI. The CDR3 covers 13 residues. Trimming left V 5 bases short and J 5 bases short, with 9 bases between.

CDR3 in DNA: TGTGCCAGCAGCTTTACAGTTCATCCTAGCACAGATACGCAGTATTTT. As protein: CASSFTVHPSTDTQYF. The V gene is TRBV7-2, the J gene TRBJ2-3; unclear D gene. V was clipped by 3 bases and J by 0 bases, with 13 bases between them. This CDR3 region has 16 residues. Germline CDR1 and CDR2: SGHTA and FQGNSA.

This clone was seen just once. This chain links TRBV29-1 with TRBJ2-5; 7 nucleotides align to TRBD2. V dropped 5 bases and J dropped 4; count of bases not matched to a gene: 4. Germline V CDR1 and CDR2: SQVTM, ANQGSEA. The CDR3 length is 12 residues. CDR3: CSVLAGPETQYF. CDR3 nucleotides: TGCAGCGTTTTAGCGGGTCCAGAGACCCAGTACTTC.

The V call is TRBV28, the J call TRBJ1-5; the D gene is possibly TRBD1 (6 bases). Germline CDR1 is MDHEN and CDR2 is SYDVKM. The CDR3 is 15 amino acids. V was shortened by 8 bases and J by 2 bases, with 16 bases between the two germline ends. CDR3 in DNA: TGTGCCAGCGACTCGGGGGGCGCTGGCAATCAGCCCCAGCATTTT. Protein sequence: CASDSGGAGNQPQHF. Full variable domain (rest looked up from reference TRBV28 and TRBJ1-5): DVKVTQSSRYLVKRTGEKVFLECVQDMDHENMFWYRQDPGLGLRLIYFSYDVKMKEKGDIPEGYSVSREKKERFSLILESASTNQTSMYLCASDSGGAGNQPQHFGDGTRLSIL.

CDR3 sequence (DNA): TGTGCCAGCAGCGAAGGACCCACAACCTCCTACGAGCAGTACTTC. It is translated as CASSEGPTTSYEQYF. The rearrangement uses TRBV7-3 and TRBJ2-7; D is undetermined. The CDR3 length is 15 residues. The ends were cut back, 5 bases at V and 0 bases at J, with 14 bases in the middle. Germline V gene data show CDR1 as SGHTA and CDR2 as FQGTGA.

The rearrangement joins TRBV28 to TRBJ2-5, with 8 bases lining up with TRBD2. The length of the CDR3 is 14 residues. Germline CDR1 and CDR2: MDHEN and SYDVKM. V gave up 6 bases and J gave up 4 bases; unmatched junction bases: 7. CDR3 loop: CASRSAGVIETQYF. In DNA, the CDR3 is TGTGCCAGCAGGTCAGCGGGAGTAATAGAGACCCAGTACTTC.

The V call is TRBV19, the J call TRBJ2-3; 9 bases are a match to TRBD1. From germline, CDR1 is LNHDA and CDR2 SQIVND (reference sequence). The CDR3 runs to 16 residues. Trimming at V came to 4 bases and at J to 6 bases, leaving 11 bases not matched to a gene. The CDR3 DNA follows: TGTGCCAGTAGTAAGGGACAGGGAATGTTGGTGGATACGCAGTATTTT. Amino acid sequence: CASSKGQGMLVDTQYF. Using reference TRBV19 and TRBJ2-3 for the parts outside the CDR3, the full variable domain is DGGITQSPKYLFRKEGQNVTLSCEQNLNHDAMYWYRQDPGQGLRLIYYSQIVNDFQKGDIAEGYSVSREKKESFPLTVTSAQKNPTAFYLCASSKGQGMLVDTQYFGPGTRLTVL.

This clone was seen only once. This chain connects TRBV19 to TRBJ1-1; D may be TRBD1 (6 bases). The V end lost 4 bases, the J end lost 4 bases, and 10 bases lay between the germline ends. The CDR3 has 13 amino acids. CDR1 is LNHDA, CDR2 SQIVND, per germline (reference sequence). CDR3 DNA sequence: TGTGCCAGTAGTAGTAAAGGGGGCACTGAAGCTTTCTTT. Protein sequence: CASSSKGGTEAFF. Using reference TRBV19 and TRBJ1-1 for the parts outside the CDR3, the full variable domain is DGGITQSPKYLFRKEGQNVTLSCEQNLNHDAMYWYRQDPGQGLRLIYYSQIVNDFQKGDIAEGYSVSREKKESFPLTVTSAQKNPTAFYLCASSSKGGTEAFFGQGTRLTVV.

V is TRBV28 and J is TRBJ2-7; D call uncertain. Trimming left V 5 bases short and J 4 bases short, with 9 bases between. CDR3 length: 12 amino acids. Germline CDR1 is MDHEN and CDR2 is SYDVKM. CDR3 sequence (DNA): TGTGCCAGCAGTACTGGTGGGTACGAGCAGTACTTC. Protein sequence: CASSTGGYEQYF.

The chain is built from TRBV2 and TRBJ2-5; 16 nucleotides line up with TRBD2. The CDR3 is 15 amino acids. Trimming at V came to 7 bases and at J to 9 bases, leaving 8 bases not matched to a gene. Looked up from germline, CDR1 is SNHLY and CDR2 is FYNNEI. The CDR3 here is CASTWGLAGGSAQYF. CDR3 coding DNA: TGTGCCAGCACTTGGGGACTAGCGGGGGGGTCGGCCCAGTACTTC.